Listed below are T cell receptor beta chains from one sample, sequenced in a study of blood T cell repertoires in COVID-19. Produced via immunoSEQ multiplex PCR; TCRdb's table is partial and in-frame only. The data contain about 290,000 clones, around four fifths of them singletons. Specimen: peripheral blood. All receptors come from a woman between 45 and 60 years old with active or convalescent COVID-19. The CDR3 runs from the conserved cysteine through the conserved F or W. The D gene is left open where the match is weak. Rows may omit the clone size; those that give it use once, few, many or a size class.

>TRBJ1-2|TRBD1|TRBV10-3|few
TGTGCCATCAGTGAAGGGACAGGGGATAGCTATGGCTACACCTTC
CAISEGTGDSYGYTF
>TRBJ2-3|TRBD2|TRBV28|NA
TGTGCCAGCACCGGACTAGCGGGCGCGGGGGATACGCAGTATTTT
CASTGLAGAGDTQYF
>TRBJ2-7|TRBD2|TRBV4-2|NA
TGTGCCAGCAGCCAAGTTACTAGCGGGAGTACGTACGAGCAGTACTTC
CASSQVTSGSTYEQYF
>TRBJ1-6|TRBD1|TRBV28|NA
TGTGCCAGCAGCGGTGGGACAGGGTGGGGGTCACCCCTCCACTTT
CASSGGTGWGSPLHF
>TRBJ1-2|TRBD1|TRBV4-2|NA
TGTGCCAGCAGCCAGCCGGGACAGGGAAGCGGCTACACCTTC
CASSQPGQGSGYTF
>TRBJ2-6|NA|TRBV29-1|NA
TGCAGCGTTGACGGAGGAGGTGGCTCTGGGGCCAACGTCCTGACTTTC
CSVDGGGGSGANVLTF
>TRBJ2-1|NA|TRBV5-1|NA
TGCGCCAGCAGCTTGTTACAAGTCCGGGACTCGCAGTTCTTC
CASSLLQVRDSQFF
>TRBJ1-1|NA|TRBV9|NA
TGTGCCAGCAGCCCCACTACGTCATCGAACACTGAAGCTTTCTTT
CASSPTTSSNTEAFF
>TRBJ2-7|NA|TRBV25-1|NA
TGTGCCAGCAGTGAGAGGGCCGGGGAGCAGTACTTC
CASSERAGEQYF
>TRBJ1-2|NA|TRBV9|NA
TGTGCCAGCACCGTAGCCCAGGCTAACTATGGCTACACCTTC
CASTVAQANYGYTF
>TRBJ2-3|TRBD2|TRBV19|once
TGTGCCAGTAGTGTGGGACTAGCGGTGACAGATACGCAGTATTTT
CASSVGLAVTDTQYF
>TRBJ2-2|NA|TRBV6-5|NA
TGTGCCAGCAGGATCAGGGGCAGGACCGGGGAGCTGTTTTTT
CASRIRGRTGELFF
>TRBJ1-2|TRBD1|TRBV12-3/TRBV12-4|NA
TGTGCCAGCAGTTCAGGGGGCGAATATGGCTACACCTTC
CASSSGGEYGYTF
>TRBJ2-1|NA|TRBV2|NA
TGTGCCAGCAGTGAGGTCAGCGGCTCAGTCTACAATGAGCAGTTCTTC
CASSEVSGSVYNEQFF
>TRBJ2-3|NA|TRBV27|NA
TGTGCCAGCAGTTTGGGAAGGGGATACCTAACCCAGCAGTATTTT
CASSLGRGYLTQQYF
>TRBJ1-3|NA|TRBV19|NA
TGTGCCAGTAGTTCAGGAAACACCATATATTTT
CASSSGNTIYF